The clone carrying this T cell receptor (beta chain) was observed once. Antigen: not known. Profiled with immunoSEQ multiplex PCR; TCRdb holds only in-frame clones, not every one. The sample has 90,000 or so clones; about 93% are singletons. This sample is part of a study of PD-1 blockade in classical Hodgkin lymphoma. For the study at large: Every 2 weeks, patients had 3 mg/kg nivolumab intravenously.

Study-wide points: Reports indicated that newly diagnosed patients had lower baseline TCR diversity than healthy donors did.

Every one of the patients relapsed after autologous stem cell transplantation (brentuximab vedotin exposure was variable). The CDR3 is 13 residues long. The germline CDR1 and CDR2 sequences are GTSNPN and SVGIG (reference sequence). J is TRBJ2-7 and V is TRBV30, with TRBD1 matching over 10 bases. The origin of this receptor is a human donor with classical Hodgkin lymphoma. This specimen consisted of peripheral blood mononuclear cells (PBMCs), obtained before the second cycle of nivolumab. The CDR3, as DNA: TGTGCTACTCGACAGGGGGCGTTGGGCGAGCAGTACTTC. It codes for CATRQGALGEQYF.